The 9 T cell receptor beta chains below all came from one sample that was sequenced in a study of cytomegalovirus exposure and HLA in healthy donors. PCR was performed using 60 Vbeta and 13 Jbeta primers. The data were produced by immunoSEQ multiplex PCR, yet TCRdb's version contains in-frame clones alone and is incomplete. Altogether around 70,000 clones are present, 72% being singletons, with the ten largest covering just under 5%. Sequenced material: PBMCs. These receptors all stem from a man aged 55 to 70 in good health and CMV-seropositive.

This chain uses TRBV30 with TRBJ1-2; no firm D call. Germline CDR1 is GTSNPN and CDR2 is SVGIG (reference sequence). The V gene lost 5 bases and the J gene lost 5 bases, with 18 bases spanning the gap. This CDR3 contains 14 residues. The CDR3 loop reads CAWEGRESIYGYTF. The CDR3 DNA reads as TGTGCCTGGGAAGGGAGGGAGAGTATTTATGGCTACACCTTC.

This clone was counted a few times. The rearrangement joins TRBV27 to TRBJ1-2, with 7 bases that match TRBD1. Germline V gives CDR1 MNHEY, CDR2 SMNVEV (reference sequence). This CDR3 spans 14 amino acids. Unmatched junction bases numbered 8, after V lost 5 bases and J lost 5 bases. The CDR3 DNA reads TGTGCCAGCAGTGCACAGGGGCCGTTTTATGGCTACACCTTC. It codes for CASSAQGPFYGYTF.

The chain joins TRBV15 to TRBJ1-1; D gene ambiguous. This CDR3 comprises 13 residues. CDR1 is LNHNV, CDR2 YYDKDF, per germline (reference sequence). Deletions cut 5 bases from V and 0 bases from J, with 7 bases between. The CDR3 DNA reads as TGTGCCACCAGCCTTTATCTGAACACTGAAGCTTTCTTT. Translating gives CATSLYLNTEAFF.

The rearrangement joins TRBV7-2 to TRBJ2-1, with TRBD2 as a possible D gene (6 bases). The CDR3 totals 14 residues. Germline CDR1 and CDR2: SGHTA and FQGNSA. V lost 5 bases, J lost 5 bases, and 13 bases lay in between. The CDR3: CASSPGTANNEQFF. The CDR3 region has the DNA TGTGCCAGCAGCCCCGGGACTGCAAACAATGAGCAGTTCTTC.

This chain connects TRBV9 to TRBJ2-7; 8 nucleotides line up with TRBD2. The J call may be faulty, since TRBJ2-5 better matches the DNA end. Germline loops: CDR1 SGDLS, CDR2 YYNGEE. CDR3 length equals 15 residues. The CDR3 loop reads CASSVEGTSLETQYF. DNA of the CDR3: TGTGCCAGCAGCGTAGAGGGGACTAGTTTAGAGACCCAGTACTTC.

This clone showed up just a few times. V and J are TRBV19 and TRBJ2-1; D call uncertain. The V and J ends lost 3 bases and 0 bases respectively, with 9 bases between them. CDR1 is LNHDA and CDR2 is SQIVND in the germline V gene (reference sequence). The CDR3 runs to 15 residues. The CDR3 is CASSIDLSSYNEQFF. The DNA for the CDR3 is TGTGCCAGTAGTATTGATTTGAGCTCCTACAATGAGCAGTTCTTC.

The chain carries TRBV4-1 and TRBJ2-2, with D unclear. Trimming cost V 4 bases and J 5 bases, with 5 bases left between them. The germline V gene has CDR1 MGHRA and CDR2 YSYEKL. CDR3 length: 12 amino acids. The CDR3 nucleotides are TGCGCCAGCAGCCTCTTTACCGGGGAGCTGTTTTTT. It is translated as CASSLFTGELFF.

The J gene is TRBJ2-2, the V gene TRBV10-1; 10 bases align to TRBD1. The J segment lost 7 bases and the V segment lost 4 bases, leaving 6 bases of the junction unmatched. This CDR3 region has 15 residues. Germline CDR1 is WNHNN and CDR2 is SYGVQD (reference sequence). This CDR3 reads CASSVETGGNGELFF. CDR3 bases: TGCGCCAGCAGTGTCGAGACAGGGGGCAACGGGGAGCTGTTTTTT.

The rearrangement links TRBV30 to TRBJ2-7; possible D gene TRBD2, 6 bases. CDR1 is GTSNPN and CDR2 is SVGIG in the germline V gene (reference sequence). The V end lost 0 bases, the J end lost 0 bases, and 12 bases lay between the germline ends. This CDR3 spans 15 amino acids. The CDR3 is CAWSVWGRNSYEQYF. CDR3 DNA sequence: TGTGCCTGGAGTGTATGGGGGAGGAACTCCTACGAGCAGTACTTC.